This T cell receptor beta chain came from a study of early stage breast cancer tumors. At the level of the study: ER+/PR+/HER2- status applied to about 75% of the 16 invasive breast tumors. Study conclusions and caveats: Commonly generated sequences made up most enriched TCRB sequences shared between patients. Blood repertoires resembled normal breast more than tumor.

Germline V gene sequence: CDR1 SGHAT, CDR2 FQNNGV. Trimming left V 3 bases short and J 2 bases short, with 13 bases between. The CDR3 sequence is 15 residues long. In the case of this clone: Its specificity is not known.

Each sample had two DNA replicates, around 0.53 ug blood or about 1.5 ug tissue. Method: immunoSEQ multiplex PCR; TCRdb's copy keeps in-frame clones and lacks some. The table lists around 40,000 clones, 74% of them singletons. This chain uses TRBV11-2 with TRBJ2-5; maybe TRBD1 (6 bases). This receptor was obtained from a person aged 55 to 75 with breast cancer. Sequenced: blood. The chain's CDR3 is CASSFTGLEQETQYF. CDR3 DNA: TGTGCCAGCAGCTTCACAGGGTTGGAACAAGAGACCCAGTACTTC.